This record covers a single T cell receptor (beta chain). The antigen is unknown. The data were taken from a study of cytomegalovirus exposure and HLA in healthy donors. Study background: As an earlier analysis found, roughly 170 million T cells yielded around 110 million unique TCR beta sequences.

The length of the CDR3 is 14 residues. V was shortened by 2 bases and J by 10 bases, with 17 bases between the two germline ends. Germline lookup yields CDR1 MDHEN and CDR2 SYDVKM. Overall study findings and caveats: Compared with the roughly 730-donor mean, an Asian-associated ancestry cluster reportedly had fewer N-insertions, according to a later analysis.

Researchers ran the PCR with 60 Vbeta and 13 Jbeta primers. Using immunoSEQ multiplex PCR, the repertoire was profiled, and TCRdb retains in-frame clones only, with some absent. The sample shows fewer than 150,000 clones, over 70% of them seen only once. The source is a man aged 25-45 years in good health and CMV-seronegative. The chain uses TRBV28 and TRBJ1-2; D unresolved. Sequences were obtained from PBMCs. CDR3 nucleotide sequence: TGTGCCAGCAGTTTAGCCGGGTTTATCTATTTCTACACCTTC. Its protein is CASSLAGFIYFYTF.